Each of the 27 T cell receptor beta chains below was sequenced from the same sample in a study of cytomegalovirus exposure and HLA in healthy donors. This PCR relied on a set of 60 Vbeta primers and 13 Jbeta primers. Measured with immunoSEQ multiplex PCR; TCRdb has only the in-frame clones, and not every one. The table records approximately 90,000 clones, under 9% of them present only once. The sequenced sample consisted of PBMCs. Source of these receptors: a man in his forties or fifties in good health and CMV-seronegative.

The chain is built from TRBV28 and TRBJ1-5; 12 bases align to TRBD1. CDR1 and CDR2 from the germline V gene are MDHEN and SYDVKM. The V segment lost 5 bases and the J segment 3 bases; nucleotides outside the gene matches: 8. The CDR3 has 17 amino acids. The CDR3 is CASSPEGQGANNQPQHF. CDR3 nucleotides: TGTGCCAGCAGTCCCGAGGGACAGGGGGCAAACAATCAGCCCCAGCATTTT.

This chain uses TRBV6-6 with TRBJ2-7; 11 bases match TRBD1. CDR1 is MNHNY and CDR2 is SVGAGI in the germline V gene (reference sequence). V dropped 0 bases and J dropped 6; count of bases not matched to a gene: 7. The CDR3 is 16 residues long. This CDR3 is CASSYSGGTGGSEQYF. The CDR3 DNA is TGTGCCAGCAGTTACTCCGGTGGGACAGGGGGTTCCGAGCAGTACTTC.

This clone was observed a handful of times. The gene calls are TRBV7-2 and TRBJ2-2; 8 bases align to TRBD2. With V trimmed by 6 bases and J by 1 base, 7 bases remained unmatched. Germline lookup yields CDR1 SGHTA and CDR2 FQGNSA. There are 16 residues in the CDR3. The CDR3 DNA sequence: TGTGCCAGCAGAAAGGGACTAGGGGGGAACACCGGGGAGCTGTTTTTT. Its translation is CASRKGLGGNTGELFF. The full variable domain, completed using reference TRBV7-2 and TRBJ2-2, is GAGVSQSPSNKVTEKGKDVELRCDPISGHTALYWYRQSLGQGLEFLIYFQGNSAPDKSGLPSDRFSAERTGGSVSTLTIQRTQQEDSAVYLCASRKGLGGNTGELFFGEGSRLTVL.

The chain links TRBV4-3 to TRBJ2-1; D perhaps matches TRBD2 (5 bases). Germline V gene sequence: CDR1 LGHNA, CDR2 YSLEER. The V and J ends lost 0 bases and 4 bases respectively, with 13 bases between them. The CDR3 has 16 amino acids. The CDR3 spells CASSQDRGSAYNEQFF. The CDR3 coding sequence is TGCGCCAGCAGCCAAGATCGGGGATCCGCGTACAATGAGCAGTTCTTC.

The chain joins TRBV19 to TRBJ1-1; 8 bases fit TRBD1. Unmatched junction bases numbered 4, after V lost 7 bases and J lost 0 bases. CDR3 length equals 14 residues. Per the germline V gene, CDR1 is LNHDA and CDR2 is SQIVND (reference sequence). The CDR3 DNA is TGTGCCAGTACAGGGGGCAGCATGAACACTGAAGCTTTCTTT. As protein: CASTGGSMNTEAFF. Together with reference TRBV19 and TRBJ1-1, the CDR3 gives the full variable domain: DGGITQSPKYLFRKEGQNVTLSCEQNLNHDAMYWYRQDPGQGLRLIYYSQIVNDFQKGDIAEGYSVSREKKESFPLTVTSAQKNPTAFYLCASTGGSMNTEAFFGQGTRLTVV.

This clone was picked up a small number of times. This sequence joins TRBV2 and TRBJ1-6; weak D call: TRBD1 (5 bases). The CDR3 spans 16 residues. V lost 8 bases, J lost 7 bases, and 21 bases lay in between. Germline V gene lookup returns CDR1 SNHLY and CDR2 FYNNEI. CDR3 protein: CASGIRLGAGNSPLHF. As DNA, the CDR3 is TGTGCCAGCGGGATACGGTTAGGGGCGGGAAATTCACCCCTCCACTTT.

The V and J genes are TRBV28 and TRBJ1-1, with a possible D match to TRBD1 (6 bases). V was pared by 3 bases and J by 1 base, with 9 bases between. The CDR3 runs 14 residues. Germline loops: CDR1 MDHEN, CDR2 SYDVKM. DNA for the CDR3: TGTGCCAGCAGTTTTAGGGGGGGGAACACTGAAGCTTTCTTT. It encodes CASSFRGGNTEAFF.

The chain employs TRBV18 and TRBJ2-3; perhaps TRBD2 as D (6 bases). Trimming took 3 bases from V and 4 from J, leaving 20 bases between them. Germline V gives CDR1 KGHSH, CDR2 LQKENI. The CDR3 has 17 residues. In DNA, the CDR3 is TGTGCCAGCTCACCCCCCGGGTACGGGAGAGGCTCAGATACGCAGTATTTT. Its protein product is CASSPPGYGRGSDTQYF. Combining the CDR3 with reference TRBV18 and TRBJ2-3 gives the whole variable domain NAGVMQNPRHLVRRRGQEARLRCSPMKGHSHVYWYRQLPEEGLKFMVYLQKENIIDESGMPKERFSAEFPKEGPSILRIQQVVRGDSAAYFCASSPPGYGRGSDTQYFGPGTRLTVL.

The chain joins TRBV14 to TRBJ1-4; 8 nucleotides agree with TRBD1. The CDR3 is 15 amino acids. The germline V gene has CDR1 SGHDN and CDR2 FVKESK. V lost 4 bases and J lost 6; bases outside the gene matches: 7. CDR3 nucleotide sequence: TGTGCCAGCAGCCCTGGACAGGGAATTGATGAAAAACTGTTTTTT. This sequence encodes CASSPGQGIDEKLFF.

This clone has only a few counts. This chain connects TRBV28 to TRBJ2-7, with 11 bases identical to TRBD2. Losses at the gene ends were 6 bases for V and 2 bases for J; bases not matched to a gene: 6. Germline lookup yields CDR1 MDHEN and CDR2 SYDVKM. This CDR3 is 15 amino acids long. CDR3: CASRPLAGGPYEQYF. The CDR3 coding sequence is TGTGCCAGCAGACCTCTAGCGGGAGGTCCCTACGAGCAGTACTTC.

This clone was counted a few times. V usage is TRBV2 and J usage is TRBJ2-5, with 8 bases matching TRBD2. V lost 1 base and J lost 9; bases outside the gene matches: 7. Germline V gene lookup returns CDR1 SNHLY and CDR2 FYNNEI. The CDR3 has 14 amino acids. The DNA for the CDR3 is TGTGCCAGCAGTGAAGTAGGACTAGCACAGGCCCAGTACTTC. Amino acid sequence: CASSEVGLAQAQYF.

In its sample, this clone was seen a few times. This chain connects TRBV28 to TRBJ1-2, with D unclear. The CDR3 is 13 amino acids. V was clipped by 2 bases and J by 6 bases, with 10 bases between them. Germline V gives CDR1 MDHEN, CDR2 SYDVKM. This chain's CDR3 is CASSLNPRNGYTF. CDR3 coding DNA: TGTGCCAGCAGTTTAAACCCCAGGAATGGCTACACCTTC.

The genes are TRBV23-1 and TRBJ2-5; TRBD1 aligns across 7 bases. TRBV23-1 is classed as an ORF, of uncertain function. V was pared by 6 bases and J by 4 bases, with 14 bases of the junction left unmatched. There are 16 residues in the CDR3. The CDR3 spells CASSEAQRGRPETQYF. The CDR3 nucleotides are TGCGCCAGCAGCGAGGCCCAAAGGGGGCGACCAGAGACCCAGTACTTC.

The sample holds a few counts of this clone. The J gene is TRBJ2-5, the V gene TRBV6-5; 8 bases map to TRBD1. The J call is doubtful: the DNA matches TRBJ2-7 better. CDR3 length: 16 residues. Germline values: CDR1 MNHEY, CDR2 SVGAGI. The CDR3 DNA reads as TGTGCCAGCAGTTACGTTCGGCCTAGACAGGGGACCGAGCAGTACTTC. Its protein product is CASSYVRPRQGTEQYF.

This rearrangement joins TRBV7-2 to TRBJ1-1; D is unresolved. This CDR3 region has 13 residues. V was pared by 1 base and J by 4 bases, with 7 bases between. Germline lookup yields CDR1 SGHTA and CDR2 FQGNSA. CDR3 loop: CASSLGWSTEAFF. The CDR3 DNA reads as TGTGCCAGCAGCTTAGGGTGGAGCACTGAAGCTTTCTTT.

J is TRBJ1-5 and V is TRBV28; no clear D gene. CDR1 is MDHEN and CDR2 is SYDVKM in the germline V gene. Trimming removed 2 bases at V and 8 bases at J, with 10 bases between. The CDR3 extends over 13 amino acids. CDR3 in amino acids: CASSLGSPEPQHF. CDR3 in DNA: TGTGCCAGCAGTTTAGGGAGTCCGGAGCCCCAGCATTTT.

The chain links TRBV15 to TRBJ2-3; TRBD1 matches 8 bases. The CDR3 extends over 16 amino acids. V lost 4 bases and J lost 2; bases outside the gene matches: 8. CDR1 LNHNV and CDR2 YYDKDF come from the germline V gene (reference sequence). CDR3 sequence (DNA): TGTGCCACCAGCAAAAACACAGGGGGTTTCACAGATACGCAGTATTTT. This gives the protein CATSKNTGGFTDTQYF.

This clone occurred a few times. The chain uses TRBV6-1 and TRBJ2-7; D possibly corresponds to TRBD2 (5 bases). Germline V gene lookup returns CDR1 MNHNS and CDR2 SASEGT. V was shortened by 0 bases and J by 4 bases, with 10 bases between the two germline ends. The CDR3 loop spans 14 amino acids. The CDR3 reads CASSEARGRYEQYF. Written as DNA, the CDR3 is TGTGCCAGCAGTGAAGCTCGCGGGCGGTACGAGCAGTACTTC.

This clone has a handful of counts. The DNA for the CDR3 is TGTGCCAGCAGTACCACCTTCAGGGGGAGTGACACTGAAGCTTTCTTT. Protein product: CASSTTFRGSDTEAFF. The chain employs TRBV28 and TRBJ1-1; TRBD1 aligns across 7 bases. The CDR3 is made up of 16 amino acids. The junction had 12 bases not matched to a gene; V was cut back by 5 bases and J by 3 bases. Germline CDR1 is MDHEN and CDR2 is SYDVKM.

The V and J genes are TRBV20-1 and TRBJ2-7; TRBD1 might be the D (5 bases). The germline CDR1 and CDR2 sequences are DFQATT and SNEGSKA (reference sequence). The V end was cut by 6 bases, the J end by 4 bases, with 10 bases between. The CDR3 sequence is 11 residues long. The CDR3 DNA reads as TGCAGTGCCAGGTCAGGGTACGAGCAGTACTTC. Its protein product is CSARSGYEQYF.

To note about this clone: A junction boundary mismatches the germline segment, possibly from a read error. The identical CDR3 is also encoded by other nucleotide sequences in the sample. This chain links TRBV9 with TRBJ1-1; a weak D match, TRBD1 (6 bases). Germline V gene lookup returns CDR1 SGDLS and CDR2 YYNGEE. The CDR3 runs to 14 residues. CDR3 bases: TGTGCCAGCAGCGTAGAAAGGGGGGGTACTGAAGCTTTCTTC. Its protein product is CASSVERGGTEAFF. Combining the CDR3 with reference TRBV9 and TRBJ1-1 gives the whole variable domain DSGVTQTPKHLITATGQRVTLRCSPRSGDLSVYWYQQSLDQGLQFLIQYYNGEERAKGNILERFSAQQFPDLHSELNLSSLELGDSALYFCASSVERGGTEAFFGQGTRLTVV.

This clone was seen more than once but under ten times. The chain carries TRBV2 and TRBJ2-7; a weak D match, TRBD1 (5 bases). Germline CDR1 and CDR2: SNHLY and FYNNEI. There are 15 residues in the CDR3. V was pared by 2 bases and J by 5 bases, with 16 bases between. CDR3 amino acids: CASSERWQGIHEQYF. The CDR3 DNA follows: TGTGCCAGCAGTGAAAGGTGGCAGGGAATCCACGAGCAGTACTTC.

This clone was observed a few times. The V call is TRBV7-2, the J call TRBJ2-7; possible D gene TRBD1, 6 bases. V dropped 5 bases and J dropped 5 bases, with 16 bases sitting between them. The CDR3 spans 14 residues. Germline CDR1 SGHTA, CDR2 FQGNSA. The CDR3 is CASSVRNRANEQYF. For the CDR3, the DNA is TGTGCCAGCAGCGTAAGGAACAGGGCGAACGAGCAGTACTTC.

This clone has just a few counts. CDR3 nucleotides: TGTGCCATCAGTGGCTGGAAGACTAGCGGGAGGCCAGATACGCAGTATTTT. This codes for CAISGWKTSGRPDTQYF. The chain carries TRBV10-3 and TRBJ2-3; TRBD2 matches at 13 bases. Trimming cost V 4 bases and J 4 bases; bases outside gene matches: 8. The CDR3 loop spans 17 amino acids. CDR1 and CDR2 (germline): ENHRY, SYGVKD.

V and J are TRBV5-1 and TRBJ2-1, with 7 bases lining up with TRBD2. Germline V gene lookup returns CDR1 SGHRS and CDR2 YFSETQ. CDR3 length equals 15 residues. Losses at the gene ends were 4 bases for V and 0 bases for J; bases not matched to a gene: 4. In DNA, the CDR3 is TGCGCCAGCAGCGTAACTAGCGACTCCTACAATGAGCAGTTCTTC. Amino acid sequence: CASSVTSDSYNEQFF.

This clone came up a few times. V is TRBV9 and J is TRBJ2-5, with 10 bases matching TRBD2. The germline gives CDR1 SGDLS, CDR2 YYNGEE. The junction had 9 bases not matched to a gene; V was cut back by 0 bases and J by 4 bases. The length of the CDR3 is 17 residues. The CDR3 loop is CASSVDPAGGPAETQYF. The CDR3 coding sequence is TGTGCCAGCAGCGTAGATCCAGCGGGGGGGCCGGCAGAGACCCAGTACTTC.

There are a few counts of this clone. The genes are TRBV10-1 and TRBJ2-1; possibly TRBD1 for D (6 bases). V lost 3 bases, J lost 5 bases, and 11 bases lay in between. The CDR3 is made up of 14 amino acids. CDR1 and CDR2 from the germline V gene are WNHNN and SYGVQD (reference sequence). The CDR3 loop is CASSETGSHNEQFF. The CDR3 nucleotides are TGCGCCAGCAGTGAAACAGGGAGCCACAATGAGCAGTTCTTC.